Included here is one TCR beta chain sequence, with context. There is no known antigen for this receptor. Base qualities were left out, and no much larger clone turns up one base away. Interpreted using the paper, the treatment or condition label stands for: live attenuated yellow fever vaccine strain. At each blood-draw timepoint, two biological replicates of bulk PBMCs were collected. PBMCs were isolated from peripheral blood using a standard Ficoll-Paque protocol. RNA was extracted with TriZol from bulk PBMCs, CD4 and CD8 fractions, and dextramer-positive and dextramer-negative fractions. TCR cDNA was synthesized by 5'RACE template switching, which introduced a universal primer site and unique molecular identifiers. cDNA synthesis was primed from both the TCR alpha and TCR beta constant segments. Library amplification used two PCR steps, and the second PCR step added sample barcodes and sequencing adapters. Sequencing of libraries was done on Illumina HiSeq 2500 (2x100 bp) or NovaSeq (2x150 bp). The paper's data handling went like this. Demultiplexing of reads and collapsing into UMI consensus sequences were performed with MIGEC, and V(D)J alignment was carried out with MiXCR. Vaccine-responding clonotypes were defined with edgeR using replicate PBMC samples, requiring FDR below 0.01 and a log2 fold change above 5 up to day 15. CD4 or CD8 identity was assigned to each bulk clonotype according to whether the clonotype was present at higher abundance in the sequenced CD4 repertoire or the sequenced CD8 repertoire. The public reads were run again by TCRdb, first through fastp at Q25 and then through MiXCR, and only productive beta chains were kept. Under each unique CDR3 protein, matching rows form one entry showing the most common genes and DNA. TCRdb's processing, not the study's, gives the V and J calls here. This sample has about 550,000 distinct CDR3 sequences in its table, and 15% to 20% of those were observed once. The top ten hold 14% of the sample.

This sample is drawn from a study of T cells after yellow fever vaccination (dated by TCRdb to about 2019). In the study overall: The SMART-Seq v4 Ultra Low Input RNA kit was used to prepare libraries from fractions with low cell numbers. To track T-cell clones before and after primary and booster YFV17D yellow fever vaccination, bulk TCR alpha and beta repertoires were sequenced longitudinally. The cohort comprised two healthy male donors, one aged 18 to 30 and one aged 30 to 40 years. Bulk PBMC replicates and cell subsets were isolated from blood drawn at multiple timepoints before and after both primary and secondary immunization.

The germline V gene (reference sequence) gives CDR1 as LNHDA and CDR2 as SQIVND. Including the terminal cysteine and phenylalanine, the CDR3 comprises 17 residues. The kept DNA is CDR3 alone, 51 bases in frame from the first base. Here V drops 6 bases and J drops 0 bases, and the junction holds 5 bases not matched to any gene. Study-wide findings and limitations: A small fraction of clonotypes showed up in both the CD4 and CD8 compartments, probably as a result of convergent recombination. FACS-sorted repertoires could contain abundant contaminating clonotypes from the bulk population, so computational filtering was required. Compared with the primary T-cell response, the secondary T-cell response was weaker but faster, peaking on day 5 rather than day 15. The study included only a couple of donors, which limits how far the findings can be generalized. Most clones expanded after primary vaccination (96% of CD4 and over 80% of CD8) were re-detected after the booster, suggesting that broad memory maintenance occurred.

The sequenced sample was PBMCs, obtained 15 days after the yellow fever booster vaccination. The chain uses TRBV19 and TRBJ2-1; 13 central bases correspond to TRBD2. The receptor comes from a man younger than 40 who received the YFV17D yellow fever vaccine. CDR3 protein: CASRGLAGESSYNEQFF. The DNA reads TGTGCCAGTAGAGGACTAGCGGGAGAGAGCTCCTACAATGAGCAGTTCTTC.